One sample yielded the 5 T cell receptor beta chains listed below, sequenced in a study of patients and donors after allogeneic stem cell transplantation. A single record per CDR3 protein comes from TCRdb applying MiXCR to the RT-PCR reads. Among some 960,000 distinct CDR3 sequences listed, more than 15% were seen once. Sequencing used blood, either unsorted or a sorted T cell fraction (not recorded which). These receptors all come from a human donor who was either an allogeneic HSCT recipient or a stem cell or donor lymphocyte infusion donor (not recorded which). It is not recorded whose cells these are; they may come from a transplant donor.

This clonotype was counted only a few times. The CDR3 region has the DNA TGTGCCACCGCCAGGAGCTACGAGCAGTACTTC. Protein sequence: CATARSYEQYF. The chain has TRBV2 and TRBJ2-7; D remains unclear. Germline lookup yields CDR1 SNHLY and CDR2 FYNNEI. V lost 10 bases to trimming and J lost 3 bases, with 10 bases between them. There are 11 residues in the CDR3. Full variable domain (missing parts from reference TRBV2 and TRBJ2-7): EPEVTQTPSHQVTQMGQEVILRCVPISNHLYFYWYRQILGQKVEFLVSFYNNEISEKSEIFDDQFSVERPDGSNFTLKIRSTKLEDSAMYFCATARSYEQYFGPGTRLTVT.

The CDR3 DNA is TGTGCCAGCACCGTGGACAGCTTCACCGGGGAGCTGTTTTTT. This encodes CASTVDSFTGELFF. The chain uses TRBV12-3 or TRBV12-4 and TRBJ2-2; D may be TRBD1 (6 bases). Trimming took off 7 bases at V and 4 bases at J, with 13 bases between the two ends. This CDR3 region has 14 residues.

The chain joins TRBV7-3 to TRBJ2-7; D might be TRBD2 (6 bases). Trimming cost V 1 base and J 7 bases, with 17 bases left between them. This CDR3 contains 15 residues. CDR1 SGHTA and CDR2 FQGTGA come from the germline V gene. The CDR3: CASSLRRKGLGEQYF. The CDR3 DNA reads TGTGCCAGCAGCTTAAGGAGAAAGGGACTGGGGGAGCAGTACTTC.

This clonotype has more than one count but fewer than ten. The chain links TRBV5-1 to TRBJ1-1, with a tentative D call TRBD1 (6 bases). The CDR3 is 14 residues long. The germline V gene has CDR1 SGHRS and CDR2 YFSETQ. V was trimmed by 0 bases and J by 4 bases, leaving 10 bases between them. CDR3 amino acids: CASSLGTEFTEAFF. DNA for the CDR3: TGCGCCAGCAGCTTGGGGACAGAATTCACTGAAGCTTTCTTT. Using reference TRBV5-1 and TRBJ1-1 for the parts outside the CDR3, the full variable domain is KAGVTQTPRYLIKTRGQQVTLSCSPISGHRSVSWYQQTPGQGLQFLFEYFSETQRNKGNFPGRFSGRQFSNSRSEMNVSTLELGDSALYLCASSLGTEFTEAFFGQGTRLTVV.

The chain combines TRBV6-1 with TRBJ2-7; D may be TRBD1 (5 bases). Trimming cost V 1 base and J 5 bases, with 9 bases left between them. The CDR3 contains 13 residues. Germline CDR1 MNHNS, CDR2 SASEGT. The CDR3: CASSEGRAHEQYF. For the CDR3, the DNA is TGTGCCAGCAGTGAAGGCAGGGCCCACGAGCAGTACTTC.